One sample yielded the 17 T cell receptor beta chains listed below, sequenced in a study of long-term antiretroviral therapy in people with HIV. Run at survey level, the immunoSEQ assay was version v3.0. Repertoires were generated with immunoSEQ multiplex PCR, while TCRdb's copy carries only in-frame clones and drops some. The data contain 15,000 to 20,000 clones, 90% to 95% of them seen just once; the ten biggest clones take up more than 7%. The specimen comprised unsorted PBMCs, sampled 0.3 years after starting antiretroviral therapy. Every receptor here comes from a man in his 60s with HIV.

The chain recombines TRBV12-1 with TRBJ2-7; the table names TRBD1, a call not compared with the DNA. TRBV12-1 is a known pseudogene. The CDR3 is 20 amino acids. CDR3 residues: CASSFPEGQESRVITYEQYF. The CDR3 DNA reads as TGTGCCAGCAGCTTCCCAGAGGGACAGGAATCCCGGGTAATAACCTACGAGCAGTACTTC.

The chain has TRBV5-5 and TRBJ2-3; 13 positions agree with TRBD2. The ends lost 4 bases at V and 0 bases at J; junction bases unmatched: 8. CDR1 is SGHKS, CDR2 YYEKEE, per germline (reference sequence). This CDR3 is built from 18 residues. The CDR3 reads CASSHGLAGAISTDTQYF. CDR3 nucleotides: TGTGCCAGCAGCCATGGACTAGCGGGGGCCATTAGCACAGATACGCAGTATTTT.

DNA of the CDR3: TGCAGCGCGTCAGGGGGCGATGAAAAACTGTTTTTT. Protein product: CSASGGDEKLFF. The J gene is TRBJ1-4, the V gene TRBV29-1; the match to TRBD1 covers 8 bases. The CDR3 covers 12 residues. CDR1 and CDR2 from the germline V gene are SQVTM and ANQGSEA. V shed 7 bases, J shed 6 bases, and the junction held 4 bases outside the gene matches.

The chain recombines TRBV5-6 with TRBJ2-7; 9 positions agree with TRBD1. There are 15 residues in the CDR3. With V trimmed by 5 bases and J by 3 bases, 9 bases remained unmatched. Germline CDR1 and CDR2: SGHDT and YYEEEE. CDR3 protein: CASSWATGGLYEQYF. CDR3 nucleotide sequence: TGTGCCAGCAGTTGGGCGACAGGGGGTCTCTACGAGCAGTACTTC.

CDR3 loop: CASRDRQDSPLHF. The CDR3 DNA reads TGTGCCAGCAGAGACAGGCAGGATTCACCCCTCCACTTT. The chain combines TRBV6-1 with TRBJ1-6; the D gene is possibly TRBD1 (6 bases). Germline CDR1 reads MNHNS; CDR2 reads SASEGT. The CDR3 has 13 amino acids. V dropped 6 bases and J dropped 8 bases, with 11 bases sitting between them.

The CDR3 protein is CASSLFGDSGNTIYF. The CDR3 DNA reads as TGTGCCAGCAGCTTGTTTGGGGACTCGGGAAACACCATATATTTT. The rearrangement uses TRBV5-6 and TRBJ1-3; D possibly corresponds to TRBD1 (5 bases). The germline CDR1 and CDR2 sequences are SGHDT and YYEEEE. The V gene lost 1 base and the J gene lost 4 bases, with 12 bases spanning the gap. The CDR3 covers 15 residues.

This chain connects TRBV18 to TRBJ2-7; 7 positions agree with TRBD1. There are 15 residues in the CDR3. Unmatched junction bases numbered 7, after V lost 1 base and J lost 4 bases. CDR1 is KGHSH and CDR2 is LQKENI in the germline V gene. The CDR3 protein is CASSPRAGGNYEQYF. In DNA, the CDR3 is TGTGCCAGCTCACCACGGGCAGGGGGTAATTACGAGCAGTACTTC.

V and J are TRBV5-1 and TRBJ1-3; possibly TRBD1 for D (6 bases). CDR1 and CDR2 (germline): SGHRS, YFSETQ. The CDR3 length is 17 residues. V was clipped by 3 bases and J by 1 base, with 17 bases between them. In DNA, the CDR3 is TGCGCCAGCAGCTCGGTCGCGGGGGCATCTTCTGGAAACACCATATATTTT. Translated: CASSSVAGASSGNTIYF.

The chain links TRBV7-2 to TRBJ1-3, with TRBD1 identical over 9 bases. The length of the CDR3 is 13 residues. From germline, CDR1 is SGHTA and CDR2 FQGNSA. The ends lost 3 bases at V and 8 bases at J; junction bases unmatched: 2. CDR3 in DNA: TGTGCCAGCAGCTTCTGGACAGGGGACACCATATATTTT. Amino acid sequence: CASSFWTGDTIYF.

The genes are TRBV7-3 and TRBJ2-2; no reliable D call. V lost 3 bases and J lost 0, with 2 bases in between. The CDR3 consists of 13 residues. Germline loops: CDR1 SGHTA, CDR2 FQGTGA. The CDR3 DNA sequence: TGTGCCAGCAGCTTCTCGAACACCGGGGAGCTGTTTTTT. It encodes CASSFSNTGELFF. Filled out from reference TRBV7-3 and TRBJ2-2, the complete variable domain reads GAGVSQTPSNKVTEKGKYVELRCDPISGHTALYWYRQSLGQGPEFLIYFQGTGAADDSGLPNDRFFAVRPEGSVSTLKIQRTERGDSAVYLCASSFSNTGELFFGEGSRLTVL.

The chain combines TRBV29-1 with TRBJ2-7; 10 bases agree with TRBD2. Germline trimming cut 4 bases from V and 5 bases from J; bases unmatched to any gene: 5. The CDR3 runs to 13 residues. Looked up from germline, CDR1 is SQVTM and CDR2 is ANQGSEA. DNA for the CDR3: TGCAGCGTTGCGCCTAGCGGGAGCCACGAGCAGTACTTC. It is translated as CSVAPSGSHEQYF.

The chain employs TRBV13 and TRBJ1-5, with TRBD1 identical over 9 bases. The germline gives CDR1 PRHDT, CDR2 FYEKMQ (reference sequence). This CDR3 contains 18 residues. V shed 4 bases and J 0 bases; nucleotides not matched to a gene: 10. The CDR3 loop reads CASSSATGGPSSNQPQHF. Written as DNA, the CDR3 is TGTGCCAGCAGCTCCGCGACAGGGGGGCCCAGTAGCAATCAGCCCCAGCATTTT.

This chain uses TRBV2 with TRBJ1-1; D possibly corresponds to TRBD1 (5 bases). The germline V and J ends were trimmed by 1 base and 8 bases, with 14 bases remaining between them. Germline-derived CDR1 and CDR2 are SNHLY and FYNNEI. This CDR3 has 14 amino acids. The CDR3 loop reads CASSEGQGRVEAFF. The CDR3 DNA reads TGTGCCAGCAGTGAAGGTCAGGGCAGGGTAGAAGCTTTCTTT. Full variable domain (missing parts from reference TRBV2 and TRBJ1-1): EPEVTQTPSHQVTQMGQEVILRCVPISNHLYFYWYRQILGQKVEFLVSFYNNEISEKSEIFDDQFSVERPDGSNFTLKIRSTKLEDSAMYFCASSEGQGRVEAFFGQGTRLTVV.

This CDR3 is CASSHRQGGNTIYF. The CDR3 DNA is TGTGCCAGCAGTCACAGACAGGGTGGAAACACCATATATTTT. This rearrangement joins TRBV6-5 to TRBJ1-3; 7 bases match TRBD1. V gave up 5 bases and J gave up 3 bases; unmatched junction bases: 4. The CDR3 extends over 14 amino acids. Germline V gives CDR1 MNHEY, CDR2 SVGAGI.

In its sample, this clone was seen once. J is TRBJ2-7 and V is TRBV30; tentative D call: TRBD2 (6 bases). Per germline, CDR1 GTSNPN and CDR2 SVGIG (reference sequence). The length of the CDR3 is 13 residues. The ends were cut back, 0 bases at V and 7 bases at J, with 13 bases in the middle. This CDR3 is CAWSVGPGGEQYF. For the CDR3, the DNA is TGTGCCTGGAGTGTGGGCCCCGGAGGGGAGCAGTACTTC.

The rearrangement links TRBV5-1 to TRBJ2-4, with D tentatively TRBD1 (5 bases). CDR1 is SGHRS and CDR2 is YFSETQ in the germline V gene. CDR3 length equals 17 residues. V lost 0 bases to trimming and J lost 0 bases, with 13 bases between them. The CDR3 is CASSLAQGDLAKNIQYF. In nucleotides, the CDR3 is TGCGCCAGCAGCTTGGCTCAGGGTGACCTAGCCAAAAACATTCAGTACTTC.

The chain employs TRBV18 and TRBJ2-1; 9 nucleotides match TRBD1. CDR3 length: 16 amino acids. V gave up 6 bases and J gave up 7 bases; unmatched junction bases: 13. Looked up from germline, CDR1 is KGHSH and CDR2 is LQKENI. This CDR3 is CASSQVTGGVLNEQFF. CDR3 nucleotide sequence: TGTGCCAGCTCGCAGGTAACAGGGGGCGTTTTGAATGAGCAGTTCTTC.